The 5 T cell receptor beta chains below were found in one sample sequenced in a study of technical replicates of blood from a handful of donors. The method was immunoSEQ multiplex PCR; TCRdb's version includes in-frame clones alone and lacks a portion of them. This table holds 75,000 to 95,000 clones, 96% found once. The sample taken for sequencing was T cells isolated from PBMCs. These receptors were taken from a human donor in good health.

With respect to this clone: Germline is not matched at one junction end, which may reflect a read error. J is TRBJ1-1 and V is TRBV6-6, with no clear D. This CDR3 has 13 residues. CDR1 is MNHNY and CDR2 is SVGAGI in the germline V gene (reference sequence). The CDR3 nucleotides read TGTGCCAGCAGTGCTCCCGGGAACGCTGAAGCTTTCTTT. Encoded protein: CASSAPGNAEAFF.

The rearrangement links TRBV5-1 to TRBJ2-1; 7 positions match TRBD2. J gave up 4 bases and V 4 bases, and 5 bases lay outside the gene matches. Germline CDR1 is SGHRS and CDR2 is YFSETQ. The CDR3 contains 14 residues. The CDR3 DNA reads TGCGCCAGCAGCCAAAGCGGGGAATACAATGAGCAGTTCTTC. This gives the protein CASSQSGEYNEQFF.

This rearrangement joins TRBV28 to TRBJ2-3, with a weak D call TRBD1 (6 bases). Per the germline V gene, CDR1 is MDHEN and CDR2 is SYDVKM. This CDR3 spans 16 amino acids. V lost 5 bases to trimming and J lost 1 base, with 16 bases between them. The CDR3 nucleotides read TGTGCCAGCAGTCTCCCTCTGTCAGGGGGCACAGATACGCAGTATTTT. Translating it yields CASSLPLSGGTDTQYF. The whole variable domain, remainder taken from reference TRBV28 and TRBJ2-3, is DVKVTQSSRYLVKRTGEKVFLECVQDMDHENMFWYRQDPGLGLRLIYFSYDVKMKEKGDIPEGYSVSREKKERFSLILESASTNQTSMYLCASSLPLSGGTDTQYFGPGTRLTVL.

V gene TRBV27 combines with J gene TRBJ1-2; the D gene is possibly TRBD1 (6 bases). The V end lost 4 bases, the J end lost 0 bases, and 15 bases lay between the germline ends. From germline, CDR1 is MNHEY and CDR2 SMNVEV (reference sequence). The CDR3 length is 16 residues. The CDR3 sequence is CASSYPRDKANYGYTF. The DNA for the CDR3 is TGTGCCAGCAGTTATCCCAGGGACAAAGCTAACTATGGCTACACCTTC.

This clone was observed once. The chain uses TRBV29-1 and TRBJ2-2; 14 bases match TRBD2. Germline CDR1 is SQVTM and CDR2 is ANQGSEA. V dropped 7 bases and J dropped 5; count of bases not matched to a gene: 9. The CDR3 spans 16 residues. This CDR3 reads CSAGTSGRAKTGELFF. The DNA for the CDR3 is TGCAGCGCCGGGACTAGCGGGAGAGCTAAGACCGGGGAGCTGTTTTTT.